A single sample gave rise to the 8 T cell receptor beta chains below, sequenced in a study of cytomegalovirus exposure and HLA in healthy donors. PCR involved 60 Vbeta and 13 Jbeta primers. Clones were read by immunoSEQ multiplex PCR, and TCRdb kept only the in-frame ones, dropping some. The data contain 94,000 or so clones, about two thirds of them seen just once; the ten biggest clones take up around 8%. What was sequenced was PBMCs. The receptors originated from a man between 60 and 75 years old in good health and CMV-seronegative.

The chain is built from TRBV14 and TRBJ2-3; a weak D match, TRBD2 (5 bases). The V end lost 0 bases, the J end lost 5 bases, and 9 bases lay between the germline ends. Germline values: CDR1 SGHDN, CDR2 FVKESK. CDR3 length: 14 amino acids. The CDR3 sequence: CASSQDRLLDTQYF. Written as DNA, the CDR3 is TGTGCCAGCAGCCAAGATCGACTACTAGATACGCAGTATTTT.

This clone has a single count. The chain couples TRBV5-1 to TRBJ1-1; TRBD1 aligns across 7 bases. Per the germline V gene, CDR1 is SGHRS and CDR2 is YFSETQ. The J segment lost 1 base and the V segment lost 1 base, leaving 1 base of the junction unmatched. The CDR3 loop spans 14 amino acids. CDR3 nucleotide sequence: TGCGCCAGCAGCTTGCCAGGGGGGAACACTGAAGCTTTCTTT. It codes for CASSLPGGNTEAFF.

V usage is TRBV5-4 and J usage is TRBJ2-7; tentative D call: TRBD2 (5 bases). The CDR3 loop spans 15 amino acids. The V gene lost 0 bases and the J gene lost 5 bases, with 15 bases spanning the gap. Germline loops: CDR1 SGHNT, CDR2 YYREEE (reference sequence). CDR3 DNA: TGTGCCAGCAGCTTGGATCTAGCACTCAATAACGAGCAGTACTTC. It yields the protein CASSLDLALNNEQYF.

V gene TRBV7-2 combines with J gene TRBJ1-1, with 8 bases that match TRBD1. Per germline, CDR1 SGHTA and CDR2 FQGNSA. The CDR3 has 15 residues. The ends lost 3 bases at V and 7 bases at J; junction bases unmatched: 10. This CDR3 reads CASSFKVDRALEAFF. DNA for the CDR3: TGTGCCAGCAGCTTTAAGGTGGACAGGGCCCTTGAAGCTTTCTTT.

This clone has a handful of counts. The V and J genes are TRBV19 and TRBJ2-2; the match to TRBD1 covers 11 bases. The CDR3 loop spans 18 amino acids. The V gene's germline CDR1 is LNHDA and CDR2 SQIVND (reference sequence). Trimming removed 3 bases from V and 1 base from J; junction bases left unmatched: 7. The CDR3 here is CASSILRTGGRNTGELFF. DNA of the CDR3: TGTGCCAGTAGTATCCTCCGGACAGGGGGCCGGAACACCGGGGAGCTGTTTTTT.

This clone has more than one count but fewer than ten. This chain links TRBV6-1 with TRBJ1-2, with TRBD1 matching over 9 bases. From germline, CDR1 is MNHNS and CDR2 SASEGT. The CDR3 loop spans 14 amino acids. The junction had 8 bases not matched to a gene; V was cut back by 8 bases and J by 4 bases. This chain's CDR3 is CASEWGTGIYGYTF. The CDR3 bases are TGTGCCAGCGAATGGGGGACAGGGATCTATGGCTACACCTTC.

The chain links TRBV15 to TRBJ2-5, with 11 bases identical to TRBD2. CDR3 length equals 16 residues. CDR1 is LNHNV, CDR2 YYDKDF, per germline (reference sequence). Trimming cost V 0 bases and J 5 bases; bases outside gene matches: 5. The CDR3 region has the DNA TGTGCCACCAGCAGAGATCAAGCTAGCGGGAGGGAGACCCAGTACTTC. Translated, it gives CATSRDQASGRETQYF.

The gene calls are TRBV7-9 and TRBJ1-2, with 7 bases that match TRBD1. Per the germline V gene, CDR1 is SEHNR and CDR2 is FQNEAQ (reference sequence). V lost 3 bases and J lost 1; bases outside the gene matches: 2. The CDR3 has 14 residues. CDR3 protein: CASSLTGFNYGYTF. The CDR3 region has the DNA TGTGCCAGCAGCTTGACAGGGTTTAACTATGGCTACACCTTC. Together with reference TRBV7-9 and TRBJ1-2, the CDR3 gives the full variable domain: DTGVSQNPRHKITKRGQNVTFRCDPISEHNRLYWYRQTLGQGPEFLTYFQNEAQLEKSRLLSDRFSAERPKGSFSTLEIQRTEQGDSAMYLCASSLTGFNYGYTFGSGTRLTVV.